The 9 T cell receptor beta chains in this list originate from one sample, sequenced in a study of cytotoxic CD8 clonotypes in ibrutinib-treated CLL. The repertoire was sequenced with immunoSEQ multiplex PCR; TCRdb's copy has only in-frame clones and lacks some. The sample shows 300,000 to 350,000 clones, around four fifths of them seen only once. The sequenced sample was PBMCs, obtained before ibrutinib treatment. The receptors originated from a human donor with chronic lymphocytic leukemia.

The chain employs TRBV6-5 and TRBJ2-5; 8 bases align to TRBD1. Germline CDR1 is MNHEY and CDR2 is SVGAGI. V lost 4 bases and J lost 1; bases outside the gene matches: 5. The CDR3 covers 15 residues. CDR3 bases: TGTGCCAGCAGTTCACACGACAGGGGCCAAGAGACCCAGTACTTC. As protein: CASSSHDRGQETQYF.

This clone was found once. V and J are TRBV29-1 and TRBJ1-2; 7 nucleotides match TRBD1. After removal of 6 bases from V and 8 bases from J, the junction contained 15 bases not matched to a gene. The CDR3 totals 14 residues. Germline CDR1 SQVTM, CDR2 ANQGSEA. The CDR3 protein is CSVPYRRGPVGYTF. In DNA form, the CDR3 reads TGCAGCGTCCCCTATAGAAGGGGGCCAGTCGGCTACACCTTC.

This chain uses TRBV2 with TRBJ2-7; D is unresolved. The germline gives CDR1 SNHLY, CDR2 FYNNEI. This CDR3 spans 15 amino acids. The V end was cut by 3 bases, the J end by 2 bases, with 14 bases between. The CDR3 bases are TGTGCCAGCAGTGATTCCCCAGGACGGACCTACGAGCAGTACTTC. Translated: CASSDSPGRTYEQYF. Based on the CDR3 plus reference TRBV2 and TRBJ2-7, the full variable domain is EPEVTQTPSHQVTQMGQEVILRCVPISNHLYFYWYRQILGQKVEFLVSFYNNEISEKSEIFDDQFSVERPDGSNFTLKIRSTKLEDSAMYFCASSDSPGRTYEQYFGPGTRLTVT.

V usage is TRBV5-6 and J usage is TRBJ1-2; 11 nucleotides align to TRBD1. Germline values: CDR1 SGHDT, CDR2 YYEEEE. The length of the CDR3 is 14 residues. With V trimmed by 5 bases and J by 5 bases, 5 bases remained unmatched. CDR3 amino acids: CASSPGTGGYGYTF. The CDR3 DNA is TGTGCCAGCAGTCCCGGGACAGGGGGGTATGGCTACACCTTC.

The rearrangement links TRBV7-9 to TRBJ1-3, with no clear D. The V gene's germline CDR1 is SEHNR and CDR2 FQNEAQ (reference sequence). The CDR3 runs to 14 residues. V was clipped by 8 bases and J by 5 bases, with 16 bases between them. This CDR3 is CASQVDGDRNTIYF. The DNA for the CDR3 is TGTGCCAGCCAGGTGGACGGGGATAGAAACACCATATATTTT.

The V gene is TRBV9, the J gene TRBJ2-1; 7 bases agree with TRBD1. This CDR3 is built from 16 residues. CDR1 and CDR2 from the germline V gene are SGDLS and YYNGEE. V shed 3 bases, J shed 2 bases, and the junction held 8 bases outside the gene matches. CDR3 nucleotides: TGTGCCAGCAGCGCCCAGGGTGGGACAGCCTACAATGAGCAGTTCTTC. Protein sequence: CASSAQGGTAYNEQFF.

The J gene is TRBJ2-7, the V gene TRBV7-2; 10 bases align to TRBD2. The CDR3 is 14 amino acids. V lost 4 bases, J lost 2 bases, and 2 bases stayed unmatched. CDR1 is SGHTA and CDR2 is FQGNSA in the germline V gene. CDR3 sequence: CASSWTSGTYEQYF. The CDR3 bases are TGTGCCAGCAGCTGGACTAGCGGAACCTACGAGCAGTACTTC. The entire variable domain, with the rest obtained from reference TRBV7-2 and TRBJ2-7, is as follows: GAGVSQSPSNKVTEKGKDVELRCDPISGHTALYWYRQSLGQGLEFLIYFQGNSAPDKSGLPSDRFSAERTGGSVSTLTIQRTQQEDSAVYLCASSWTSGTYEQYFGPGTRLTVT.

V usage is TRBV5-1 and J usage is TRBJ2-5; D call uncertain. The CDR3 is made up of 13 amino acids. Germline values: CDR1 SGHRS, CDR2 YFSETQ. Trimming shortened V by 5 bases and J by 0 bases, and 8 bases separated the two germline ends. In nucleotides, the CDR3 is TGCGCCAGCAGGGTGACAAACCAAGAGACCCAGTACTTC. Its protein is CASRVTNQETQYF.

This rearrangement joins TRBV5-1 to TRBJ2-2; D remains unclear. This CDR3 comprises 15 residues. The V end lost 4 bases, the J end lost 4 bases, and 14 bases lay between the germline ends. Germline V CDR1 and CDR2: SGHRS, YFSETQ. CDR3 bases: TGCGCCAGCAGCGGCGGAGTATCCGGCACCGGGGAGCTGTTTTTT. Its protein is CASSGGVSGTGELFF.